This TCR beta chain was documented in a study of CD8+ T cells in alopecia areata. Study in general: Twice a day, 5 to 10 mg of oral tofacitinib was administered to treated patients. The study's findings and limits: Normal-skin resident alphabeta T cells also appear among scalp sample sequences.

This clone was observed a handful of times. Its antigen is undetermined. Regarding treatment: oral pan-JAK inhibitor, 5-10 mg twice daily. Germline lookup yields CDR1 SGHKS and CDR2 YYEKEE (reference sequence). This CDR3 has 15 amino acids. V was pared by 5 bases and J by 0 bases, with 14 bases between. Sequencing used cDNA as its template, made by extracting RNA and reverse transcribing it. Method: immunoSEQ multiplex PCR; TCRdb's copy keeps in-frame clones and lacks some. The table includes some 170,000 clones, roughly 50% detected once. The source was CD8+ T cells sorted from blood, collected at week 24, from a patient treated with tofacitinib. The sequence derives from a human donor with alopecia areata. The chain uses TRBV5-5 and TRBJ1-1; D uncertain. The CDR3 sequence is CASSPRLIMNTEAFF. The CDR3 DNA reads TGTGCCAGCAGTCCTCGTTTGATAATGAACACTGAAGCTTTCTTT.